Following are 17 T cell receptor beta chains from one sample sequenced in a study of high-grade serous ovarian cancer treatment subgroups. Generated by immunoSEQ multiplex PCR, the TCRdb table keeps only in-frame clones and is missing some. The sample has around 30,000 clones; 84% are singletons. The tumor samples were collected prior to definitive surgery or chemotherapy. Sequences were obtained from tumor tissue. The receptors shown here come from a human donor with high-grade serous ovarian cancer.

The chain is built from TRBV7-9 and TRBJ2-1; D call uncertain. The CDR3 sequence is 12 residues long. V shed 1 base and J shed 14 bases, with 12 bases lying between them. CDR1 and CDR2 (germline): SEHNR, FQNEAQ (reference sequence). The CDR3 region is CASSLVGRQKFF. CDR3 nucleotides: TGTGCCAGCAGCTTAGTGGGAAGGCAAAAGTTCTTC. Supplemented by reference TRBV7-9 and TRBJ2-1, the full variable domain reads DTGVSQNPRHKITKRGQNVTFRCDPISEHNRLYWYRQTLGQGPEFLTYFQNEAQLEKSRLLSDRFSAERPKGSFSTLEIQRTEQGDSAMYLCASSLVGRQKFFGPGTRLTVL.

The chain combines TRBV5-1 with TRBJ2-1, with 7 bases matching TRBD2. CDR3 length: 15 residues. Germline CDR1 SGHRS, CDR2 YFSETQ. J was trimmed by 7 bases and V by 3 bases; bases with no gene match: 10. The CDR3 sequence is CASSSRGEPLNEQFF. The CDR3 coding sequence is TGCGCCAGCAGCTCCCGGGGGGAGCCATTGAATGAGCAGTTCTTC.

J is TRBJ2-3 and V is TRBV25-1; 10 positions agree with TRBD1. The CDR3 has 14 residues. V trimming: 7 bases; J trimming: 8 bases; junction bases outside the gene matches: 9. Per the germline V gene, CDR1 is MGHDK and CDR2 is SYGVNS. The CDR3 DNA reads as TGTGCCAGCAAGACCGGGACAGGGGAACGTACGCAGTATTTT. It translates to CASKTGTGERTQYF. Drawing the rest from reference TRBV25-1 and TRBJ2-3, the complete variable domain is EADIYQTPRYLVIGTGKKITLECSQTMGHDKMYWYQQDPGMELHLIHYSYGVNSTEKGDLSSESTVSRIRTEHFPLTLESARPSHTSQYLCASKTGTGERTQYFGPGTRLTVL.

The chain uses TRBV5-6 and TRBJ2-5; TRBD2 aligns across 7 bases. V gave up 0 bases and J gave up 7 bases; unmatched junction bases: 15. The CDR3 spans 17 residues. The V gene's germline CDR1 is SGHDT and CDR2 YYEEEE. CDR3 sequence reads: CASSLAGRTSVQGTQYF. The CDR3, as DNA: TGTGCCAGCAGCTTGGCCGGACGGACTAGTGTCCAGGGGACCCAGTACTTC.

The chain joins TRBV5-6 to TRBJ1-3, with D possibly being TRBD1 (5 bases). Trimming took 1 base from V and 7 from J, leaving 9 bases between them. This CDR3 region has 13 residues. Germline values: CDR1 SGHDT, CDR2 YYEEEE. The CDR3, as DNA: TGTGCCAGCAGCTTGCGTCGGGGGAACACCATATATTTT. Translation gives CASSLRRGNTIYF.

V gene TRBV10-1 combines with J gene TRBJ2-7, with D perhaps TRBD2 (7 bases). This CDR3 is built from 14 residues. Trimming took off 11 bases at V and 6 bases at J, with 23 bases between the two ends. The germline gives CDR1 WNHNN, CDR2 SYGVQD (reference sequence). This chain's CDR3 is CAGGGPGAGGEQYF. CDR3 in DNA: TGCGCCGGGGGAGGGCCGGGGGCCGGCGGCGAGCAGTACTTC.

V and J are TRBV12-5 and TRBJ2-1; 8 positions agree with TRBD2. The V and J ends lost 3 bases and 9 bases, in that order; junction bases with no gene match: 10. The CDR3 has 15 amino acids. Germline V gene lookup returns CDR1 LGHNT and CDR2 FRNRAP. CDR3 sequence: CASGLGERENTEQFF. The CDR3, as DNA: TGTGCTAGTGGTTTAGGCGAGCGGGAGAATACTGAGCAGTTCTTC.

This clone turned up a few times. The rearrangement links TRBV27 to TRBJ2-7; 7 nucleotides agree with TRBD1. This CDR3 spans 14 amino acids. In germline, CDR1 is MNHEY, CDR2 SMNVEV (reference sequence). The J segment lost 11 bases and the V segment lost 2 bases, leaving 12 bases of the junction unmatched. Written as DNA, the CDR3 is TGTGCCAGCAGTTTACATACCCGAGGGGGCCAGGAGTACTTC. Its protein is CASSLHTRGGQEYF.

The chain recombines TRBV6-1 with TRBJ2-7; the match to TRBD1 covers 10 bases. This CDR3 comprises 15 residues. The V gene end was trimmed by 8 bases and the J gene end by 1 base; junction bases not matched to a gene: 8. Germline V gives CDR1 MNHNS, CDR2 SASEGT. This CDR3 is CASGPMGQGSYEQYF. The CDR3 DNA reads TGTGCCAGCGGTCCGATGGGACAGGGGTCCTACGAGCAGTACTTC.

This clone appeared a few times. V gene TRBV7-9 combines with J gene TRBJ1-1; D is unresolved. V lost 2 bases to trimming and J lost 3 bases, with 7 bases between them. The germline CDR1 and CDR2 sequences are SEHNR and FQNEAQ (reference sequence). This CDR3 has 13 residues. The CDR3 is CASSLQRDTEAFF. DNA for the CDR3: TGTGCCAGCAGCTTACAAAGAGACACTGAAGCTTTCTTT.

The chain joins TRBV18 to TRBJ2-7, with 8 bases identical to TRBD1. In germline, CDR1 is KGHSH, CDR2 LQKENI. This CDR3 is 14 amino acids long. V shed 6 bases, J shed 4 bases, and the junction held 8 bases outside the gene matches. Here the CDR3 DNA reads TGTGCCAGCTCCGAGGGACAGGCCCATTACGAGCAGTACTTC. Translated: CASSEGQAHYEQYF.

The CDR3 reads CASSLEQGNYGYTF. DNA for the CDR3: TGCGCCAGCAGCTTGGAACAGGGGAACTATGGCTACACCTTC. The genes are TRBV5-1 and TRBJ1-2, with 7 nucleotides matching TRBD1. Trimming at V came to 0 bases and at J to 2 bases, leaving 1 base not matched to a gene. Germline loops: CDR1 SGHRS, CDR2 YFSETQ. CDR3 size: 14 residues. Together with reference TRBV5-1 and TRBJ1-2, the CDR3 gives the full variable domain: KAGVTQTPRYLIKTRGQQVTLSCSPISGHRSVSWYQQTPGQGLQFLFEYFSETQRNKGNFPGRFSGRQFSNSRSEMNVSTLELGDSALYLCASSLEQGNYGYTFGSGTRLTVV.

V gene TRBV7-9 combines with J gene TRBJ2-5; possible D gene TRBD2, 6 bases. CDR1 and CDR2 from the germline V gene are SEHNR and FQNEAQ (reference sequence). V lost 1 base, J lost 5 bases, and 11 bases lay in between. The CDR3 consists of 14 residues. CDR3 region: CASSLVAGRETQYF. CDR3 bases: TGTGCCAGCAGCTTAGTTGCGGGACGGGAGACCCAGTACTTC. The full variable domain, completed using reference TRBV7-9 and TRBJ2-5, is DTGVSQNPRHKITKRGQNVTFRCDPISEHNRLYWYRQTLGQGPEFLTYFQNEAQLEKSRLLSDRFSAERPKGSFSTLEIQRTEQGDSAMYLCASSLVAGRETQYFGPGTRLLVL.

The rearrangement uses TRBV7-2 and TRBJ2-7; D unclear. Deletions cut 3 bases from V and 3 bases from J, with 6 bases between. Germline CDR1 reads SGHTA; CDR2 reads FQGNSA. The CDR3 totals 12 residues. The CDR3: CASSLSGYEQYF. The DNA of the CDR3 is TGTGCCAGCAGCTTGAGTGGCTACGAGCAGTACTTC.

The rearrangement links TRBV7-3 to TRBJ2-2; D is possibly TRBD1 (5 bases). The CDR3 has 14 amino acids. Germline-derived CDR1 and CDR2 are SGHTA and FQGTGA. V was shortened by 7 bases and J by 0 bases, with 9 bases between the two germline ends. The CDR3 bases are TGTGCCAGCAAGAGACAGCCGAACACCGGGGAGCTGTTTTTT. This sequence encodes CASKRQPNTGELFF.

The chain employs TRBV4-2 and TRBJ2-3, with 12 positions matching TRBD2. The germline V gene has CDR1 LGHNA and CDR2 YNFKEQ. The V gene end was trimmed by 0 bases and the J gene end by 4 bases; junction bases not matched to a gene: 5. The CDR3 length is 17 residues. The CDR3 DNA follows: TGTGCCAGCAGCCAAGATCTAGCGGGAGGGCCGGCAGATACGCAGTATTTT. Protein sequence: CASSQDLAGGPADTQYF.

The chain is built from TRBV6-1 and TRBJ2-7, with 9 bases fitting TRBD1. The V gene's germline CDR1 is MNHNS and CDR2 SASEGT. The CDR3 sequence is 14 residues long. The trim removed 5 bases at V and 2 bases at J, leaving 4 bases unmatched. This CDR3 is CASSTGGTPYEQYF. DNA of the CDR3: TGTGCCAGCAGTACAGGGGGCACCCCCTACGAGCAGTACTTC.